The clone carrying this T cell receptor (beta chain) was counted between two and nine times. What it recognizes is unknown. TCRdb re-called the RT-PCR reads with MiXCR, one entry per CDR3 protein. Seen here are about 800,000 distinct CDR3 sequences, around 21% observed once, and the top ten hold 10% to 13%. The data originate from a study of response to subunit inactivated influenza vaccine. Study-level findings and limits: Authors suggested seasonal influenza vaccinations each recruit few new T cells.

The receptor was isolated from a man aged 50 or older who received an inactivated influenza vaccine. The sequences come from PBMCs from blood, collected more than 4 days after vaccination.

CDR3 sequence (DNA): TGTGCCAGCAGCTTGGCTATCCCCGGAGGCAATCAGCCCCAGCATTTT. Its protein is CASSLAIPGGNQPQHF. The V and J genes are TRBV5-5 and TRBJ1-5, with D uncertain. This CDR3 comprises 16 residues. Germline-derived CDR1 and CDR2 are SGHKS and YYEKEE (reference sequence). The V gene lost 0 bases and the J gene lost 2 bases, with 12 bases spanning the gap. The full variable domain, its missing parts supplied by reference TRBV5-5 and TRBJ1-5, is DAGVTQSPTHLIKTRGQQVTLRCSPISGHKSVSWYQQVLGQGPQFIFQYYEKEERGRGNFPDRFSARQFPNYSSELNVNALLLGDSALYLCASSLAIPGGNQPQHFGDGTRLSIL.